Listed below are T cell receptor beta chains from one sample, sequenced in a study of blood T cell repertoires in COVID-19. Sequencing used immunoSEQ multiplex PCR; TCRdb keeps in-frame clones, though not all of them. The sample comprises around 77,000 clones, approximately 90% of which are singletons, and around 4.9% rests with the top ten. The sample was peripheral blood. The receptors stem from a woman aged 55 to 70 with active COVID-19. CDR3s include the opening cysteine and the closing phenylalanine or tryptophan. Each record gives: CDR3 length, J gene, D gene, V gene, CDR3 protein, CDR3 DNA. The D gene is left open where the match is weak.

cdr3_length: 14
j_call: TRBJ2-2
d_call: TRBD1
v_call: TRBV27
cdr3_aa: CASSHGTVNGELFF
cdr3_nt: TGTGCCAGCAGTCACGGGACAGTTAACGGGGAGCTGTTTTTT

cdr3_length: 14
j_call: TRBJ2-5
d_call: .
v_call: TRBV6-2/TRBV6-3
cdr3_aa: CASSYIGLAGTQYF
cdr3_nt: TGTGCCAGCAGTTACATTGGCTTAGCCGGGACCCAGTACTTC

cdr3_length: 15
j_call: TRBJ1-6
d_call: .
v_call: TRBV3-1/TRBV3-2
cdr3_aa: CASSQGRRTNSPLHF
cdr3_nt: TGTGCCAGCAGCCAAGGGAGACGTACCAATTCACCCCTCCACTTT

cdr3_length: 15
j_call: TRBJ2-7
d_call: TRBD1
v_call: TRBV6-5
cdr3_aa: CASSYSRDRVYEQYF
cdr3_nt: TGTGCCAGCAGTTACTCTCGGGACAGGGTATACGAGCAGTACTTC

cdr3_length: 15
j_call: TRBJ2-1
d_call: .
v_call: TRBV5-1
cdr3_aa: CASSLETSSYNEQFF
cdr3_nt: TGCGCCAGCAGCTTGGAGACTAGCTCCTACAATGAGCAGTTCTTC

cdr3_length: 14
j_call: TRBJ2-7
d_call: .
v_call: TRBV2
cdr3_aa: CASGQVSYESEQYF
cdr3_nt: TGTGCCAGCGGGCAAGTCAGCTACGAGTCGGAGCAGTACTTC

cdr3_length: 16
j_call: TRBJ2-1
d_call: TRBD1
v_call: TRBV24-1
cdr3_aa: CATSPYGGQGYNEQFF
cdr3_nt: TGTGCCACCTCCCCCTATGGGGGACAGGGCTACAATGAGCAGTTCTTC

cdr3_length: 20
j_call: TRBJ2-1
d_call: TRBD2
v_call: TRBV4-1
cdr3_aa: CASSHVGPGGSGRDYNEQFF
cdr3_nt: TGCGCCAGCAGCCACGTGGGGCCGGGGGGTAGCGGGAGGGACTACAATGAGCAGTTCTTC

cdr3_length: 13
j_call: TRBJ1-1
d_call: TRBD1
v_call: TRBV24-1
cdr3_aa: CATSDGPDRIAFF
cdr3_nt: TGTGCCACCAGTGATGGTCCGGACAGGATAGCTTTCTTT

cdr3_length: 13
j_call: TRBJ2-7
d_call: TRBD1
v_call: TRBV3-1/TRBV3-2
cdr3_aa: CASRTGESNEQYF
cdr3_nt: TGTGCCAGCAGGACAGGGGAAAGCAACGAGCAGTACTTC

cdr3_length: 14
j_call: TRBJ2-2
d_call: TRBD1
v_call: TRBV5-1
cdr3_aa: CASSYDRGAGELFF
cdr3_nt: TGCGCCAGCAGCTATGACAGGGGCGCCGGGGAGCTGTTTTTT

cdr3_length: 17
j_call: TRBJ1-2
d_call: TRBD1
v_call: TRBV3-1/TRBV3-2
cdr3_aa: CASSQDQGQGGNYGYTF
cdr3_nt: TGTGCCAGCAGCCAAGATCAGGGACAGGGGGGAAACTATGGCTACACCTTC

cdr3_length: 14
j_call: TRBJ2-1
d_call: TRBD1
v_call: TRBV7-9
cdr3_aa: CASSLQGATPEQFF
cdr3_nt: TGTGCCAGCAGCTTGCAGGGGGCGACCCCCGAGCAGTTCTTC

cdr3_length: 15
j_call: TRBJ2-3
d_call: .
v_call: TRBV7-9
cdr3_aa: CASSLGSGSTDTQYF
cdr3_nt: TGTGCCAGCAGCCTCGGTAGCGGAAGCACAGATACGCAGTATTTT